This T cell receptor beta chain was sequenced during a study of OX40 agonist ivuxolimab in advanced cancers. As for the study in general: The study treated patients with ivuxolimab, an agonistic anti-OX40 (CD134) antibody. Dose-escalation patients suffered from hepatocellular carcinoma, melanoma, renal cell or head and neck cancer.

Only in-frame clones appear in the TCRdb table, and some are missing; sequencing was by immunoSEQ multiplex PCR. This table holds around 70,000 clones, roughly 80% found once. Patients with a history of autoimmune disease or on systemic immunosuppression were excluded. This clone was observed a single time. The sequence derives from an adult with an advanced solid tumor such as melanoma, head and neck, liver or kidney cancer. The source was CD4+ or CD8+ T cells sorted from blood, collected in a trial of the OX40 agonist ivuxolimab.

CDR3 loop: CASRRKGVAGELFF. The CDR3 bases are TGTGCCAGCAGGAGAAAGGGAGTCGCCGGGGAGCTGTTTTTT. This chain joins TRBV6-5 and TRBJ2-2; D is perhaps TRBD2 (5 bases). Germline-derived CDR1 and CDR2 are MNHEY and SVGAGI. The CDR3 totals 14 residues. V lost 6 bases and J lost 6, with 14 bases in between.